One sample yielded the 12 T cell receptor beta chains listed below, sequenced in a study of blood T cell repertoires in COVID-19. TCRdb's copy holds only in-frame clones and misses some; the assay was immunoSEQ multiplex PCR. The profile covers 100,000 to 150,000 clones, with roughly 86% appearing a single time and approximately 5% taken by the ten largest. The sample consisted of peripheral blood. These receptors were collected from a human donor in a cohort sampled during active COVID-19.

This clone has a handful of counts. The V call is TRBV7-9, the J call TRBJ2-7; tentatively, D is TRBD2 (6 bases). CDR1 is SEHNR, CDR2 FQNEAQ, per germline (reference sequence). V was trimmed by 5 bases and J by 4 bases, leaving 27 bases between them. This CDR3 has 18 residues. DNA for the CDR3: TGTGCCAGCAGCCCTCCCTTTATCGGCGCTAGCGCGATGTACGAGCAGTACTTC. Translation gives CASSPPFIGASAMYEQYF. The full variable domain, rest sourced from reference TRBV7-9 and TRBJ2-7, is DTGVSQNPRHKITKRGQNVTFRCDPISEHNRLYWYRQTLGQGPEFLTYFQNEAQLEKSRLLSDRFSAERPKGSFSTLEIQRTEQGDSAMYLCASSPPFIGASAMYEQYFGPGTRLTVT.

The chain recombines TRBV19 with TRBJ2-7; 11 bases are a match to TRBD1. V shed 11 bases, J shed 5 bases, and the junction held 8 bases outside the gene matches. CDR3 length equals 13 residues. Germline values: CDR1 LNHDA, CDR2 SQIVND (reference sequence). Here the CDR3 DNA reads TGTGCCTGTTCCCGGGACAGGGGGGACGAGCAGTACTTC. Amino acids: CACSRDRGDEQYF. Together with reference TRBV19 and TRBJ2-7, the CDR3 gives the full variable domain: DGGITQSPKYLFRKEGQNVTLSCEQNLNHDAMYWYRQDPGQGLRLIYYSQIVNDFQKGDIAEGYSVSREKKESFPLTVTSAQKNPTAFYLCACSRDRGDEQYFGPGTRLTVT.

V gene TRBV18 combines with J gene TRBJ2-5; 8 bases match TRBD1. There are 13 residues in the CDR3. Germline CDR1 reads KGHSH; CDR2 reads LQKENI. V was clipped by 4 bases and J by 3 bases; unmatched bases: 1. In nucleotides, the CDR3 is TGTGCCAGCTCACAGGGACAGGAAGAGACCCAGTACTTC. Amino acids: CASSQGQEETQYF.

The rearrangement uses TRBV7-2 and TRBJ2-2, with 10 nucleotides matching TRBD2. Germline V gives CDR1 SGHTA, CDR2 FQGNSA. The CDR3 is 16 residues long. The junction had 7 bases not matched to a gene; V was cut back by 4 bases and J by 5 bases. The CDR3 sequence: CASSWLAGVGTGELFF. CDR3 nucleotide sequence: TGTGCCAGCAGCTGGCTAGCGGGAGTAGGGACCGGGGAGCTGTTTTTT.

The CDR3 coding sequence is TGTGCCAGCAGCTTGGACAGGGAAGAGACCCAGTACTTC. Protein: CASSLDREETQYF. The chain has TRBV27 and TRBJ2-5; TRBD1 agrees at 8 bases. Germline CDR1 and CDR2: MNHEY and SMNVEV (reference sequence). This CDR3 contains 13 residues. The ends lost 6 bases at V and 3 bases at J; junction bases unmatched: 3.

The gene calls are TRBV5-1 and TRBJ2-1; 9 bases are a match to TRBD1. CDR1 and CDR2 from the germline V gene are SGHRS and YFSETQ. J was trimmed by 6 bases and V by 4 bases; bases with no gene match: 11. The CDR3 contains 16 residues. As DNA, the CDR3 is TGCGCCAGCAGCCCTACCCAACAGGGGGCGCGCAATGAGCAGTTCTTC. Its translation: CASSPTQQGARNEQFF.

The CDR3 DNA reads as TGTGCCAGCAGCGGAAGAAACAGCTACACCGGGGAGCTGTTTTTT. This encodes CASSGRNSYTGELFF. V usage is TRBV9 and J usage is TRBJ2-2; D is undetermined. The V end lost 3 bases, the J end lost 3 bases, and 12 bases lay between the germline ends. The CDR3 totals 15 residues. Germline CDR1 is SGDLS and CDR2 is YYNGEE. Full variable domain (missing parts from reference TRBV9 and TRBJ2-2): DSGVTQTPKHLITATGQRVTLRCSPRSGDLSVYWYQQSLDQGLQFLIQYYNGEERAKGNILERFSAQQFPDLHSELNLSSLELGDSALYFCASSGRNSYTGELFFGEGSRLTVL.

The CDR3 spells CASSSSGTSGRSEQFF. The CDR3 DNA is TGTGCCAGCAGCTCCTCCGGGACTAGCGGGAGATCTGAGCAGTTCTTC. This sequence joins TRBV13 and TRBJ2-1; 14 nucleotides align to TRBD2. After removal of 4 bases from V and 9 bases from J, the junction contained 8 bases not matched to a gene. This CDR3 spans 16 amino acids. The germline CDR1 and CDR2 sequences are PRHDT and FYEKMQ (reference sequence).

The CDR3 nucleotides are TGTGCCAGCAGCGTCCTGGACAGGGTAACCGGCTACACCTTC. It translates to CASSVLDRVTGYTF. The chain couples TRBV5-5 to TRBJ1-2; TRBD1 aligns across 8 bases. Unmatched junction bases numbered 10, after V lost 4 bases and J lost 8 bases. Germline-derived CDR1 and CDR2 are SGHKS and YYEKEE (reference sequence). This CDR3 spans 14 amino acids.

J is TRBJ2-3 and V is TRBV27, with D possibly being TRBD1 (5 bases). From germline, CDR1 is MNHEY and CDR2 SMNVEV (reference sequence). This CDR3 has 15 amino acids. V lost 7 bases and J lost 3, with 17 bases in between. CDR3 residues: CASTPRKGWTDTQYF. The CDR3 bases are TGTGCCAGCACCCCGCGGAAGGGGTGGACAGATACGCAGTATTTT.

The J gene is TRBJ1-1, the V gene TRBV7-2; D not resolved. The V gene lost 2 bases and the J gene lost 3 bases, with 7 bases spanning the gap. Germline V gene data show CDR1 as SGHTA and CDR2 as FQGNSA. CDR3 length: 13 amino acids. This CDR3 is CASSLMRDTEAFF. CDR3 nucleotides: TGTGCCAGCAGCTTAATGCGGGACACTGAAGCTTTCTTT. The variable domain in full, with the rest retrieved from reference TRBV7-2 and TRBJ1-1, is GAGVSQSPSNKVTEKGKDVELRCDPISGHTALYWYRQSLGQGLEFLIYFQGNSAPDKSGLPSDRFSAERTGGSVSTLTIQRTQQEDSAVYLCASSLMRDTEAFFGQGTRLTVV.

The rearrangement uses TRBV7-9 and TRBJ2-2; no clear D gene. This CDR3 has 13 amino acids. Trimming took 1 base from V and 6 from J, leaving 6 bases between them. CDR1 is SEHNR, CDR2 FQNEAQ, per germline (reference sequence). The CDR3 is CASSLGGSGELFF. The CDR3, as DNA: TGTGCCAGCAGCTTAGGAGGCTCCGGGGAGCTGTTTTTT. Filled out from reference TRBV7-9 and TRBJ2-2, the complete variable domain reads DTGVSQNPRHKITKRGQNVTFRCDPISEHNRLYWYRQTLGQGPEFLTYFQNEAQLEKSRLLSDRFSAERPKGSFSTLEIQRTEQGDSAMYLCASSLGGSGELFFGEGSRLTVL.